This T cell receptor beta chain was sequenced for a study of CD8+CD57+ T cells in acquired aplastic anemia. Study-wide context: Sorting CD4+ and CD8+ cells gave DNA averaging about 3.2 ug. Overall study findings and caveats: Between the patient and control groups, CD8+ Simpson's diversity did not differ significantly. It was found that some 31 CD8+ CDR3 sequences were shared between patients and controls.

In patients chosen for sequencing, flow cytometry had shown CD8+CD57+ cell expansion. By the time of blood sampling, patients had still received no therapy. Genomic DNA templated the TCR beta VDJ and CDR3 profiling. TCRdb ran MiXCR on the reads and lists one entry per CDR3 protein. The sample lists some 150,000 distinct CDR3 sequences, 60% to 80% occurring once. The V end lost 0 bases, the J end lost 6 bases, and 12 bases lay between the germline ends. This CDR3 is 14 amino acids long. Per the germline V gene, CDR1 is SGHVS and CDR2 is FNYEAQ. With respect to this clonotype: Its specificity is unknown.

Sample: sorted CD4+, CD8+, or CD8+CD57+ T cells (not recorded which) from PBMCs. The genes are TRBV7-6 and TRBJ2-7; perhaps TRBD1 as D (6 bases). The clonotype originates from a human donor with aplastic anemia. The CDR3 protein is CASSLAVGGFEQYF. The CDR3 DNA follows: TGTGCCAGCAGCTTAGCGGTAGGGGGATTCGAGCAGTACTTC. The whole variable domain, filled in from reference TRBV7-6 and TRBJ2-7, reads GAGVSQSPRYKVTKRGQDVALRCDPISGHVSLYWYRQALGQGPEFLTYFNYEAQQDKSGLPNDRFSAERPEGSISTLTIQRTEQRDSAMYRCASSLAVGGFEQYFGPGTRLTVT.